These T cell receptor beta chains were read from a single sample in a study of neurological immune-mediated disorders. MiXCR, run by TCRdb on the 5' RACE reads, gives a single entry per CDR3 protein. Of about 50,000 distinct CDR3 sequences listed, more than 8.5% are singletons. Source material: PBMCs. The receptor source for this set is a woman aged 40-49 years in good health. The CDR3 runs from the conserved cysteine through the conserved F or W. D genes are given only for firm matches. The size field is filled for only some rows; it gives once, few, many or a size class.

abundance: .
v_gene: TRBV7-2
d_gene: .
j_gene: TRBJ2-3
CDR3aa: CVSSLAVRECNTQYF
CDR3nt: TGTGTCAGCAGCTTAGCGGTTCGGGAGTGCAATACGCAGTATTTT

abundance: many
v_gene: TRBV6-1
d_gene: TRBD1
j_gene: TRBJ2-1
CDR3aa: CASRGTGGAYNEQFF
CDR3nt: TGTGCCAGCAGAGGGACAGGGGGAGCCTACAATGAGCAGTTCTTC

abundance: many
v_gene: TRBV6-2/TRBV6-3
d_gene: .
j_gene: TRBJ2-7
CDR3aa: CASRRDGTYEQYF
CDR3nt: TGTGCCAGCAGGAGGGACGGCACCTACGAGCAGTACTTC

abundance: many
v_gene: TRBV5-1
d_gene: .
j_gene: TRBJ2-2
CDR3aa: CASSSLTGELFF
CDR3nt: TGCGCCAGCAGCTCTTTGACCGGGGAGCTGTTTTTT

abundance: many
v_gene: TRBV5-1
d_gene: TRBD1
j_gene: TRBJ1-2
CDR3aa: CASSGTGGSVNYGYTF
CDR3nt: TGCGCCAGCAGCGGGACAGGGGGCTCAGTTAACTATGGCTACACCTTC

abundance: .
v_gene: TRBV6-5
d_gene: TRBD1
j_gene: TRBJ1-1
CDR3aa: CASSYRTGGTEDFF
CDR3nt: TGTGCCAGCAGTTACCGGACAGGGGGCACTGAAGATTTCTTT

abundance: many
v_gene: TRBV29-1
d_gene: TRBD1
j_gene: TRBJ2-5
CDR3aa: CSGRDRDQETQYF
CDR3nt: TGCAGCGGCCGGGACAGGGACCAAGAGACCCAGTACTTC

abundance: many
v_gene: TRBV5-1
d_gene: TRBD1
j_gene: TRBJ1-5
CDR3aa: CASSLGQGASQPQHF
CDR3nt: TGCGCCAGCAGCTTGGGACAGGGGGCAAGTCAGCCCCAGCATTTT

abundance: many
v_gene: TRBV6-2/TRBV6-3
d_gene: .
j_gene: TRBJ1-3
CDR3aa: CASSYSITASGNTIYF
CDR3nt: TGTGCCAGCAGTTACTCGATCACCGCCTCTGGAAACACCATATATTTT

abundance: many
v_gene: TRBV20-1
d_gene: .
j_gene: TRBJ2-7
CDR3aa: CSARASYRRRPYEQYF
CDR3nt: TGCAGTGCTAGGGCTAGTTACAGACGGCGCCCATACGAGCAGTACTTC

abundance: many
v_gene: TRBV20-1
d_gene: TRBD1
j_gene: TRBJ1-3
CDR3aa: CSARAGLRTGQPANTIYF
CDR3nt: TGCAGTGCGAGGGCTGGCTTGAGGACAGGGCAACCTGCAAACACCATATATTTT

abundance: many
v_gene: TRBV12-3/TRBV12-4
d_gene: .
j_gene: TRBJ1-5
CDR3aa: CATLYRQPQHF
CDR3nt: TGTGCCACCCTTTATAGACAGCCCCAGCATTTT

abundance: many
v_gene: TRBV4-1
d_gene: .
j_gene: TRBJ2-1
CDR3aa: CASSQDEGPWDEQFF
CDR3nt: TGCGCCAGCAGCCAAGACGAGGGACCCTGGGATGAGCAGTTCTTC

abundance: .
v_gene: TRBV20-1
d_gene: .
j_gene: TRBJ2-5
CDR3aa: CSALLTRGIETQYF
CDR3nt: TGTAGTGCTCTACTGACAAGGGGCATAGAGACCCAGTACTTC

abundance: many
v_gene: TRBV15
d_gene: .
j_gene: TRBJ1-5
CDR3aa: CATSRERGNQPQHF
CDR3nt: TGTGCCACCAGCAGAGAAAGGGGCAATCAGCCCCAGCATTTT

abundance: many
v_gene: TRBV12-3/TRBV12-4
d_gene: .
j_gene: TRBJ1-5
CDR3aa: CASSLVSNQPQHF
CDR3nt: TGTGCCAGCAGTTTAGTTAGCAATCAGCCCCAGCATTTT

abundance: many
v_gene: TRBV12-3/TRBV12-4
d_gene: TRBD1
j_gene: TRBJ2-2
CDR3aa: CASSPHPGQTNTGELFF
CDR3nt: TGTGCCAGCAGTCCCCACCCGGGACAGACCAACACCGGGGAGCTGTTTTTT

abundance: many
v_gene: TRBV7-2
d_gene: .
j_gene: TRBJ2-5
CDR3aa: CASSSSAEGTQYF
CDR3nt: TGTGCCAGCAGCTCCAGCGCTGAGGGGACCCAGTACTTC

abundance: many
v_gene: TRBV4-2
d_gene: .
j_gene: TRBJ2-5
CDR3aa: CASSQNGMETQYF
CDR3nt: TGTGCCAGCAGCCAAAACGGGATGGAGACCCAGTACTTC

abundance: many
v_gene: TRBV12-3/TRBV12-4
d_gene: .
j_gene: TRBJ2-2
CDR3aa: CASSTQGYGGELFF
CDR3nt: TGTGCCAGCAGTACACAGGGATACGGCGGGGAGCTGTTTTTT

abundance: many
v_gene: TRBV20-1
d_gene: .
j_gene: TRBJ2-5
CDR3aa: CSARTGRLALQETQYF
CDR3nt: TGCAGTGCTAGAACTGGGAGGTTAGCTCTCCAAGAGACCCAGTACTTC

abundance: many
v_gene: TRBV5-1
d_gene: .
j_gene: TRBJ1-6
CDR3aa: CASSLAGNNSPLHF
CDR3nt: TGCGCCAGCAGCTTAGCGGGTAATAATTCACCCCTCCACTTT

abundance: many
v_gene: TRBV20-1
d_gene: TRBD2
j_gene: TRBJ2-1
CDR3aa: CSARIRTSGSNEQFF
CDR3nt: TGCAGTGCTAGAATCAGGACTAGCGGGAGCAATGAGCAGTTCTTC

abundance: many
v_gene: TRBV24-1
d_gene: TRBD1
j_gene: TRBJ1-2
CDR3aa: CATSGDSRNYGYTF
CDR3nt: TGTGCCACCAGTGGGGACAGCCGAAACTATGGCTACACCTTC

abundance: many
v_gene: TRBV7-6
d_gene: .
j_gene: TRBJ1-1
CDR3aa: CASSLEGSEAFF
CDR3nt: TGTGCCAGCAGCTTAGAGGGATCTGAAGCTTTCTTT

abundance: many
v_gene: TRBV7-2
d_gene: .
j_gene: TRBJ2-4
CDR3aa: CASSSREKKNIQYF
CDR3nt: TGTGCCAGCAGCTCCCGTGAAAAAAAAAACATTCAGTACTTC

abundance: .
v_gene: TRBV6-1
d_gene: .
j_gene: TRBJ1-3
CDR3aa: CASSDGASGNTIYF
CDR3nt: TGTGCCAGCAGTGATGGGGCCTCTGGAAACACCATATATTTT

abundance: many
v_gene: TRBV18
d_gene: .
j_gene: TRBJ2-5
CDR3aa: CASSPEEETQYF
CDR3nt: TGTGCCAGCTCTCCGGAGGAAGAGACCCAGTACTTC

abundance: many
v_gene: TRBV6-2/TRBV6-3
d_gene: TRBD1
j_gene: TRBJ2-2
CDR3aa: CASGTGPIGTLLFF
CDR3nt: TGTGCCAGCGGGACAGGGCCGATCGGAACCCTGCTGTTTTTT

abundance: many
v_gene: TRBV20-1
d_gene: .
j_gene: TRBJ1-5
CDR3aa: CSAAQGTSNQPQHF
CDR3nt: TGCAGTGCCGCGCAGGGGACCAGCAATCAGCCCCAGCATTTT

abundance: many
v_gene: TRBV10-3
d_gene: TRBD1
j_gene: TRBJ2-7
CDR3aa: CATMWGTGNIYEQYF
CDR3nt: TGTGCCACGATGTGGGGGACAGGGAATATCTACGAGCAGTACTTC

abundance: many
v_gene: TRBV6-2/TRBV6-3
d_gene: TRBD2
j_gene: TRBJ2-5
CDR3aa: CASSYGGSGRSETQYF
CDR3nt: TGTGCCAGCAGTTACGGCGGTAGCGGGAGGTCAGAGACCCAGTACTTC

abundance: many
v_gene: TRBV25-1
d_gene: TRBD1
j_gene: TRBJ2-3
CDR3aa: CASSDLRTGGFTDTQYF
CDR3nt: TGTGCCAGCAGTGATCTCCGGACAGGGGGATTCACAGATACGCAGTATTTT

abundance: many
v_gene: TRBV5-6
d_gene: TRBD2
j_gene: TRBJ2-4
CDR3aa: CASSHGLGENIQYF
CDR3nt: TGTGCCAGCAGCCACGGACTAGGGGAAAACATTCAGTACTTC

abundance: many
v_gene: TRBV9
d_gene: .
j_gene: TRBJ2-1
CDR3aa: CASSIRTGDEQFF
CDR3nt: TGTGCCAGCAGCATCAGGACGGGCGATGAGCAGTTCTTC

abundance: many
v_gene: TRBV20-1
d_gene: .
j_gene: TRBJ1-1
CDR3aa: CSARDLGEEAFF
CDR3nt: TGCAGTGCTAGAGATCTTGGGGAGGAAGCTTTCTTT

abundance: many
v_gene: TRBV20-1
d_gene: .
j_gene: TRBJ1-1
CDR3aa: CSASGGANTEAFF
CDR3nt: TGCAGTGCCTCCGGGGGGGCGAACACTGAAGCTTTCTTT

abundance: many
v_gene: TRBV7-2
d_gene: .
j_gene: TRBJ2-3
CDR3aa: CASSSVQLSTDTQYF
CDR3nt: TGTGCCAGCAGCTCGGTACAGCTTAGCACAGATACGCAGTATTTT

abundance: .
v_gene: TRBV25-1
d_gene: .
j_gene: TRBJ2-5
CDR3aa: CASSEYMGDEETQYF
CDR3nt: TGTGCCAGCAGTGAATATATGGGGGACGAAGAGACACAGTACTTC

abundance: many
v_gene: TRBV5-1
d_gene: .
j_gene: TRBJ2-1
CDR3aa: CASSLAFSGNYNEQFF
CDR3nt: TGCGCCAGCAGCTTGGCCTTTAGCGGCAACTACAATGAGCAGTTCTTC

abundance: many
v_gene: TRBV2
d_gene: .
j_gene: TRBJ1-2
CDR3aa: CASSGAGEGSYTF
CDR3nt: TGTGCCAGCAGTGGCGCCGGCGAGGGGAGCTACACCTTC

abundance: many
v_gene: TRBV20-1
d_gene: .
j_gene: TRBJ1-6
CDR3aa: CSARAGFDSPLHF
CDR3nt: TGCAGTGCTAGGGCGGGCTTTGATTCACCCCTCCACTTT

abundance: many
v_gene: TRBV29-1
d_gene: TRBD1
j_gene: TRBJ1-1
CDR3aa: CSVKTGGGTEAFF
CDR3nt: TGCAGCGTCAAGACAGGGGGAGGAACTGAAGCTTTCTTT